The next 29 T cell receptor beta chains were all read from a single sample in a study of blood T cell repertoires in COVID-19. Some clones are missing from TCRdb's copy, which holds only in-frame ones; the method was immunoSEQ multiplex PCR. The sample lists 19,000 or so clones, roughly 80% seen once, with 5% to 7% in the top ten. Sequencing was performed on peripheral blood. These receptors came from a human donor in a cohort sampled during active COVID-19.

The rearrangement links TRBV3-1 (or the pseudogene TRBV3-2) to TRBJ2-5; D remains unclear. The length of the CDR3 is 15 residues. Per the germline V gene, CDR1 is LGHDT and CDR2 is YNNKEL (reference sequence). The V gene lost 0 bases and the J gene lost 4 bases, with 12 bases spanning the gap. The CDR3 reads CASSQDGDGRETQYF. DNA of the CDR3: TGTGCCAGCAGCCAAGATGGAGACGGTAGAGAGACCCAGTACTTC.

The chain couples TRBV18 to TRBJ1-2; D not resolved. From germline, CDR1 is KGHSH and CDR2 LQKENI. CDR3 length equals 16 residues. Trimming shortened V by 1 base and J by 0 bases, and 12 bases separated the two germline ends. The CDR3 bases are TGTGCCAGCTCACCACGAGAGGGAGACCCTAACTATGGCTACACCTTC. Protein: CASSPREGDPNYGYTF.

The J gene is TRBJ2-7, the V gene TRBV19; 11 bases agree with TRBD1. The ends lost 0 bases at V and 3 bases at J; junction bases unmatched: 28. CDR3 size: 24 residues. Germline loops: CDR1 LNHDA, CDR2 SQIVND (reference sequence). The CDR3 protein is CASSIDLGTGTGGSRSLRNYEQYF. CDR3 in DNA: TGTGCCAGTAGTATAGATTTGGGAACAGGGACAGGGGGTTCAAGGTCTCTTCGGAACTACGAGCAGTACTTC.

The CDR3 reads CASSLTSDMQHF. The CDR3, as DNA: TGTGCCAGCAGTTTGACCTCGGACATGCAGCATTTT. The J gene is TRBJ1-5, the V gene TRBV28, with D perhaps matching TRBD1 (5 bases). The CDR3 has 12 amino acids. The V gene lost 3 bases and the J gene lost 13 bases, with 13 bases spanning the gap. Germline lookup yields CDR1 MDHEN and CDR2 SYDVKM.

This chain joins TRBV20-1 and TRBJ1-1; D might be TRBD1 (5 bases). V gave up 3 bases and J gave up 2 bases, with 13 bases separating them. CDR1 and CDR2 (germline): DFQATT, SNEGSKA (reference sequence). The CDR3 has 14 residues. Here the CDR3 reads CSASDPGLNTEAFF. CDR3 DNA sequence: TGCAGTGCTAGTGATCCAGGGCTTAACACTGAAGCTTTCTTT.

This clone showed up just a few times. The V and J genes are TRBV19 and TRBJ2-5, with TRBD2 matching over 10 bases. V lost 7 bases to trimming and J lost 9 bases; unmatched junction nucleotides: 14. The CDR3 extends over 15 amino acids. The germline V gene encodes CDR1 LNHDA and CDR2 SQIVND (reference sequence). The CDR3 spells CASNAQRGGRGAQYF. The CDR3 DNA reads TGTGCCAGTAATGCCCAGCGGGGGGGTCGCGGGGCCCAGTACTTC.

J is TRBJ1-1 and V is TRBV18, with D tentatively TRBD1 (6 bases). V lost 2 bases to trimming and J lost 5 bases, with 12 bases between them. This CDR3 has 14 residues. CDR1 is KGHSH and CDR2 is LQKENI in the germline V gene. The CDR3 DNA follows: TGTGCCAGCTCACCAAACAGGGATGTAACTGAAGCTTTCTTT. Residues: CASSPNRDVTEAFF.

The chain has TRBV5-6 and TRBJ2-3; 9 bases agree with TRBD1. The CDR3 covers 14 residues. Germline loops: CDR1 SGHDT, CDR2 YYEEEE. J lost 8 bases, V lost 4 bases, and 8 bases had no gene match. CDR3 in DNA: TGTGCCAGCAGCAAGACGGACAGGGGAGGTACGCAGTATTTT. Translated: CASSKTDRGGTQYF. Full variable domain (rest looked up from reference TRBV5-6 and TRBJ2-3): DAGVTQSPTHLIKTRGQQVTLRCSPKSGHDTVSWYQQALGQGPQFIFQYYEEEERQRGNFPDRFSGHQFPNYSSELNVNALLLGDSALYLCASSKTDRGGTQYFGPGTRLTVL.

The V and J genes are TRBV11-3 and TRBJ1-1; D uncertain. Germline loops: CDR1 SGHNT, CDR2 YENEEA. The CDR3 is 12 residues long. V was clipped by 2 bases and J by 8 bases, with 9 bases between them. CDR3 nucleotides: TGTGCCAGCAGCTTAATGGAGGCCGAAGCTTTCTTT. Protein sequence: CASSLMEAEAFF. Together with reference TRBV11-3 and TRBJ1-1, the CDR3 gives the full variable domain: EAGVVQSPRYKIIEKKQPVAFWCNPISGHNTLYWYLQNLGQGPELLIRYENEEAVDDSQLPKDRFSAERLKGVDSTLKIQPAELGDSAVYLCASSLMEAEAFFGQGTRLTVV.

This clone was counted only a few times. This chain connects TRBV6-6 to TRBJ2-4; TRBD2 matches at 9 bases. V dropped 1 base and J dropped 7; count of bases not matched to a gene: 5. CDR1 and CDR2 (germline): MNHNY, SVGAGI (reference sequence). This CDR3 comprises 15 residues. The CDR3 here is CASSYLGAGGNIQYF. CDR3 nucleotides: TGTGCCAGCAGTTACTTAGGAGCGGGGGGCAACATTCAGTACTTC.

This clone showed up just once. The V call is TRBV4-2, the J call TRBJ1-2, with D perhaps TRBD1 (5 bases). The germline V gene encodes CDR1 LGHNA and CDR2 YNFKEQ. The CDR3 contains 17 residues. V gave up 3 bases and J gave up 0 bases, with 17 bases separating them. The CDR3 DNA reads as TGTGCCAGCAGCCAGAACGGAGGGGAACCATCTAACTATGGCTACACCTTC. This sequence encodes CASSQNGGEPSNYGYTF.

V gene TRBV29-1 combines with J gene TRBJ1-5; possibly TRBD1 for D (6 bases). CDR1 SQVTM and CDR2 ANQGSEA come from the germline V gene. The CDR3 loop spans 13 amino acids. The ends were cut back, 7 bases at V and 5 bases at J, with 15 bases in the middle. The CDR3 here is CSAQTGVDQPQHF. The CDR3 DNA is TGCAGCGCTCAGACAGGAGTGGATCAGCCCCAGCATTTT.

This clone was detected once. The chain links TRBV28 to TRBJ1-1; 7 bases fit TRBD1. The V gene's germline CDR1 is MDHEN and CDR2 SYDVKM. With V trimmed by 6 bases and J by 3 bases, 7 bases remained unmatched. CDR3 size: 14 residues. CDR3 amino acids: CASSLTGDDTEAFF. As DNA, the CDR3 is TGTGCCAGCAGCCTAACAGGGGATGACACTGAAGCTTTCTTT.

The J gene is TRBJ2-1, the V gene TRBV5-4, with 7 bases aligning to TRBD1. CDR3 length: 15 amino acids. CDR1 is SGHNT and CDR2 is YYREEE in the germline V gene (reference sequence). The V and J ends lost 4 bases and 7 bases, in that order; junction bases with no gene match: 11. The CDR3 reads CASSGGQAPGNEQFF. CDR3 nucleotide sequence: TGTGCCAGCAGCGGCGGACAGGCCCCGGGAAATGAGCAGTTCTTC.

The V gene is TRBV24-1, the J gene TRBJ1-2; TRBD1 aligns across 10 bases. After removal of 7 bases from V and 8 bases from J, the junction contained 9 bases not matched to a gene. CDR3 length: 14 amino acids. Germline-derived CDR1 and CDR2 are KGHDR and SFDVKD. CDR3 sequence (DNA): TGTGCCACCAGCCCCACGGACAGGGGGGGAGGCTACACCTTC. Translated: CATSPTDRGGGYTF.

The chain carries TRBV20-1 and TRBJ2-2, with D hard to call. The length of the CDR3 is 12 residues. The V and J ends lost 3 bases and 6 bases respectively, with 8 bases between them. Germline lookup yields CDR1 DFQATT and CDR2 SNEGSKA (reference sequence). CDR3 DNA sequence: TGCAGTGCTAGTGTGGGCCCCGGGGAGCTGTTTTTT. Translating gives CSASVGPGELFF.

The chain employs TRBV30 and TRBJ1-4, with 11 positions matching TRBD1. V trimming: 3 bases; J trimming: 8 bases; junction bases outside the gene matches: 5. CDR3 size: 14 residues. Germline V gene sequence: CDR1 GTSNPN, CDR2 SVGIG (reference sequence). The CDR3 loop reads CAWRGQGGREKLFF. CDR3 coding DNA: TGTGCCTGGAGGGGACAGGGGGGAAGAGAAAAACTGTTTTTT.

The rearrangement uses TRBV11-2 and TRBJ1-5; D unclear. The CDR3 covers 13 residues. The germline V gene encodes CDR1 SGHAT and CDR2 FQNNGV. Trimming removed 0 bases from V and 9 bases from J, with 9 bases in between. The CDR3: CASSLETSGPQHF. In DNA, the CDR3 is TGTGCCAGCAGCTTAGAGACCTCAGGGCCCCAGCATTTT.

The chain employs TRBV28 and TRBJ1-1; D remains unclear. V lost 4 bases to trimming and J lost 4 bases, with 7 bases between them. Germline lookup yields CDR1 MDHEN and CDR2 SYDVKM. This CDR3 spans 12 amino acids. The CDR3 region has the DNA TGTGCCAGCAGTTCCCCTACCACTGAAGCTTTCTTT. This codes for CASSSPTTEAFF.

This clone showed up just a few times. The V gene is TRBV3-1 (or the pseudogene TRBV3-2), the J gene TRBJ1-6, with TRBD1 as a possible D gene (5 bases). The V end lost 1 base, the J end lost 7 bases, and 8 bases lay between the germline ends. From germline, CDR1 is LGHDT and CDR2 YNNKEL (reference sequence). The CDR3 contains 14 residues. CDR3 DNA sequence: TGTGCCAGCAGCCAAGGACAGATGAATTCACCCCTCCACTTT. It is translated as CASSQGQMNSPLHF.

This clone was recorded only once. The V gene is TRBV15, the J gene TRBJ1-5; 8 bases are shared with TRBD1. CDR1 LNHNV and CDR2 YYDKDF come from the germline V gene (reference sequence). After removal of 1 base from V and 6 bases from J, the junction contained 5 bases not matched to a gene. The CDR3 covers 15 residues. The CDR3 here is CATSRAGQGRQPQHF. The CDR3 nucleotides read TGTGCCACCAGCAGAGCAGGACAGGGTCGTCAGCCCCAGCATTTT.

The V gene is TRBV4-3, the J gene TRBJ1-6, with D possibly TRBD1 on 5 matching bases. V was pared by 6 bases and J by 9 bases, with 21 bases between. CDR1 and CDR2 (germline): LGHNA, YSLEER. There are 16 residues in the CDR3. CDR3 sequence reads: CASSPQTGGSASPLHF. The CDR3 DNA reads as TGCGCCAGCAGTCCCCAAACGGGGGGTTCGGCTTCACCCCTCCACTTT.

V is TRBV27 and J is TRBJ1-6; D unresolved. CDR3 length: 16 residues. V shed 3 bases and J shed 10 bases, with 19 bases lying between them. CDR1 is MNHEY, CDR2 SMNVEV, per germline (reference sequence). In DNA form, the CDR3 reads TGTGCCAGCAGTTTTACGTCCCTCGCGATTCCCTCACCCCTCCACTTT. It codes for CASSFTSLAIPSPLHF.

This chain connects TRBV19 to TRBJ1-2; the D is unclear. Germline V gene data show CDR1 as LNHDA and CDR2 as SQIVND (reference sequence). The CDR3 sequence is 12 residues long. Trimming removed 8 bases at V and 2 bases at J, with 9 bases between. CDR3 DNA: TGTGCCAGTGATCCAGGAAACTATGGCTACACCTTC. Its protein product is CASDPGNYGYTF.

V is TRBV2 and J is TRBJ1-2; D is uncertain. The CDR3 is made up of 15 amino acids. Between the trimmed V and J ends, which lost 4 bases and 5 bases, there was a span of 17 bases. Per the germline V gene, CDR1 is SNHLY and CDR2 is FYNNEI. The CDR3 loop is CASSGEVSYDYGYTF. The CDR3 DNA reads TGTGCCAGCAGTGGGGAGGTGTCGTATGATTATGGCTACACCTTC.

The chain carries TRBV7-6 and TRBJ1-1; 7 bases line up with TRBD1. In germline, CDR1 is SGHVS, CDR2 FNYEAQ. Trimming at V came to 1 base and at J to 7 bases, leaving 9 bases not matched to a gene. The CDR3 sequence is 15 residues long. Here the CDR3 reads CASSLGQGDRREAFF. The CDR3 DNA reads as TGTGCCAGCAGCTTAGGGCAGGGGGATAGACGTGAAGCTTTCTTT.

The chain employs TRBV3-1 (or the pseudogene TRBV3-2) and TRBJ1-4; D is unclear. Between the trimmed V and J ends, which lost 0 bases and 3 bases, there was a span of 5 bases. The germline V gene has CDR1 LGHDT and CDR2 YNNKEL (reference sequence). The CDR3 consists of 14 residues. CDR3 loop: CASSQDLANEKLFF. The CDR3 nucleotides are TGTGCCAGCAGCCAAGATCTTGCTAATGAAAAACTGTTTTTT.

This chain uses TRBV4-1 with TRBJ1-3; the match to TRBD1 covers 7 bases. The CDR3 is made up of 15 amino acids. V gave up 4 bases and J gave up 4 bases; unmatched junction bases: 7. Germline V gene data show CDR1 as MGHRA and CDR2 as YSYEKL. The CDR3: CASSPRQGSGNTIYF. In DNA, the CDR3 is TGCGCCAGCAGCCCTCGACAGGGATCCGGAAACACCATATATTTT.

This clone showed up just a few times. This sequence joins TRBV5-1 and TRBJ1-4, with TRBD1 as a possible D gene (6 bases). Germline CDR1 reads SGHRS; CDR2 reads YFSETQ. V was shortened by 5 bases and J by 8 bases, with 13 bases between the two germline ends. The CDR3 is made up of 13 amino acids. The CDR3 here is CASRGTLGEKLFF. CDR3 sequence (DNA): TGCGCCAGCAGAGGGACATTGGGAGAAAAACTGTTTTTT.